This T cell receptor (beta chain) was captured in a study of T-cell memory formation after mild COVID-19. Broader study findings: Memory cells collected pre-infection included some clones that later responded, suggesting cross-reactive memory joined. Among CD4+ contracting clones, most were CM and EM, and CD8+ ones EMRA.

UMIs and sample barcodes were carried by the TCR alpha and TCR beta cDNA libraries that 5'RACE produced using constant-segment primers. Each CDR3 protein is one row after TCRdb ran MiXCR on the 5' RACE reads. The top ten clones hold 41% of a sample with 110,000 or so distinct CDR3 sequences, roughly 20% of them seen once. About this clonotype itself: Its antigen is not identified.

The CDR3 extends over 13 amino acids. From germline, CDR1 is SEHNR and CDR2 FQNEAQ (reference sequence). Trimming removed 2 bases from V and 2 bases from J, with 6 bases in between. V gene TRBV7-9 combines with J gene TRBJ2-5, with D uncertain. This clonotype was sampled from a man aged 18 to 30 who had mild COVID-19 (a few samples of this study predate the infection). Cell type and time point are not known. Sequencing was done on a sample of PBMCs or a T cell subset sorted from them (not recorded which). The chain's CDR3 is CASSLRFQETQYF. In DNA form, the CDR3 reads TGTGCCAGCAGCTTAAGGTTTCAAGAGACCCAGTACTTC.